Shown below are 22 T cell receptor beta chains from a single sample sequenced in a study of cytomegalovirus exposure and HLA in healthy donors. PCR employed 60 Vbeta and 13 Jbeta primers. TCRdb's copy holds only in-frame clones and misses some; the assay was immunoSEQ multiplex PCR. The table shows 160,000 or so clones, with 77% occurring only once. The sample taken for sequencing was PBMCs. These receptors all stem from a man younger than 40 in good health and CMV-seropositive.

This clone has a single count. In DNA, the CDR3 is TGTGCCAGCAGTTTCGGACAGGTCTACGAGCAGTACTTC. Protein product: CASSFGQVYEQYF. V gene TRBV27 combines with J gene TRBJ2-7; 7 positions match TRBD1. The CDR3 spans 13 residues. Trimming took 3 bases from V and 3 from J; bases not matched to a gene: 2. The germline V gene has CDR1 MNHEY and CDR2 SMNVEV (reference sequence).

The chain recombines TRBV28 with TRBJ1-2, with D perhaps matching TRBD1 (6 bases). V was clipped by 5 bases and J by 0 bases, with 13 bases between them. There are 15 residues in the CDR3. Germline CDR1 reads MDHEN; CDR2 reads SYDVKM. In DNA form, the CDR3 reads TGTGCCAGCAGTCTTGGACAGACTTCTAACTATGGCTACACCTTC. As protein: CASSLGQTSNYGYTF.

This chain links TRBV4-1 with TRBJ2-1; D gene ambiguous. This CDR3 is 12 amino acids long. The ends were cut back, 1 base at V and 8 bases at J, with 6 bases in the middle. Germline assignment: CDR1 MGHRA and CDR2 YSYEKL. The CDR3 sequence: CASSQGLDEQFF. CDR3 bases: TGCGCCAGCAGCCAAGGACTCGATGAGCAGTTCTTC.

This chain uses TRBV10-3 with TRBJ2-2; 10 bases align to TRBD2. Per the germline V gene, CDR1 is ENHRY and CDR2 is SYGVKD. CDR3 length: 17 amino acids. V dropped 9 bases and J dropped 3; count of bases not matched to a gene: 13. CDR3 sequence: CAMRKRLAGDDTGELFF. The CDR3 region has the DNA TGTGCCATGCGGAAAAGGCTAGCGGGGGACGACACCGGGGAGCTGTTTTTT.

The chain recombines TRBV4-1 with TRBJ2-5, with 10 bases fitting TRBD1. V lost 1 base, J lost 5 bases, and 1 base stayed unmatched. CDR1 MGHRA and CDR2 YSYEKL come from the germline V gene. The CDR3 sequence is 14 residues long. DNA of the CDR3: TGCGCCAGCAGCCAAGGACAGGGGGCGGAGACCCAGTACTTC. This sequence encodes CASSQGQGAETQYF.

The genes are TRBV9 and TRBJ2-5, with a possible D match to TRBD1 (5 bases). V was cut by 0 bases and J by 1 base, with 10 bases left in between. The length of the CDR3 is 15 residues. Germline values: CDR1 SGDLS, CDR2 YYNGEE. CDR3 amino acids: CASSVAGRAQETQYF. In nucleotides, the CDR3 is TGTGCCAGCAGCGTAGCAGGCAGGGCCCAAGAGACCCAGTACTTC.

The chain employs TRBV30 and TRBJ1-2; D call uncertain. V was pared by 2 bases and J by 1 base, with 8 bases between. Germline CDR1 and CDR2: GTSNPN and SVGIG (reference sequence). This CDR3 is 13 amino acids long. For the CDR3, the DNA is TGTGCCTGGAGTATGGGCATTAACTATGGCTACACCTTC. As protein: CAWSMGINYGYTF.

The genes are TRBV29-1 and TRBJ1-1, with 8 bases that match TRBD1. The junction had 5 bases not matched to a gene; V was cut back by 7 bases and J by 4 bases. Germline V CDR1 and CDR2: SQVTM, ANQGSEA. The CDR3 runs to 12 residues. CDR3 in amino acids: CSGRTGLTEAFF. The CDR3 nucleotides are TGCAGCGGCCGGACAGGGCTCACTGAAGCTTTCTTT.

The rearrangement uses TRBV6-1 and TRBJ1-6; D ambiguous. The CDR3 has 18 residues. V was cut by 3 bases and J by 0 bases, with 15 bases left in between. Germline loops: CDR1 MNHNS, CDR2 SASEGT. The CDR3 DNA is TGTGCCAGCAGTGATCATTATCTGGGCAGCTCCTATAATTCACCCCTCCACTTT. It specifies CASSDHYLGSSYNSPLHF.

This clone has a handful of counts. The chain uses TRBV5-5 and TRBJ1-5; a possible D gene is TRBD1 (5 bases). The CDR3 is 16 residues long. V was clipped by 0 bases and J by 6 bases, with 16 bases between them. Germline CDR1 and CDR2: SGHKS and YYEKEE (reference sequence). CDR3 protein: CASSLGGGQGRQPQHF. The CDR3 bases are TGTGCCAGCAGCTTGGGCGGGGGTCAGGGACGTCAGCCCCAGCATTTT. Looking up the rest from reference TRBV5-5 and TRBJ1-5 gives the full variable domain: DAGVTQSPTHLIKTRGQQVTLRCSPISGHKSVSWYQQVLGQGPQFIFQYYEKEERGRGNFPDRFSARQFPNYSSELNVNALLLGDSALYLCASSLGGGQGRQPQHFGDGTRLSIL.

A single count supports this clone. V gene TRBV19 combines with J gene TRBJ2-1; 9 bases match TRBD1. Germline CDR1 LNHDA, CDR2 SQIVND (reference sequence). With 6 bases clipped from V and 2 bases from J, the junction kept 5 bases outside the gene matches. This CDR3 region has 15 residues. In nucleotides, the CDR3 is TGTGCCAGTAGGGCAGACAGGGGGACCTACAATGAGCAGTTCTTC. Protein: CASRADRGTYNEQFF.

This chain connects TRBV11-2 to TRBJ2-7, with TRBD1 identical over 7 bases. This CDR3 has 14 residues. The germline CDR1 and CDR2 sequences are SGHAT and FQNNGV. V lost 1 base and J lost 6; bases outside the gene matches: 6. The CDR3 here is CASSLGGGLAEQYF. The DNA of the CDR3 is TGTGCCAGCAGCTTAGGAGGGGGCCTCGCCGAGCAGTACTTC.

The chain combines TRBV14 with TRBJ2-3; D is perhaps TRBD2 (6 bases). V lost 1 base, J lost 3 bases, and 11 bases lay in between. CDR1 and CDR2 from the germline V gene are SGHDN and FVKESK. This CDR3 is built from 15 residues. This CDR3 reads CASSQVASETDTQYF. DNA for the CDR3: TGTGCCAGCAGCCAAGTGGCTAGCGAGACAGATACGCAGTATTTT.

V usage is TRBV30 and J usage is TRBJ2-1; D is perhaps TRBD2 (6 bases). Germline V gene sequence: CDR1 GTSNPN, CDR2 SVGIG (reference sequence). CDR3 length: 15 amino acids. Trimming pared 1 base from V and 0 bases from J, leaving 10 bases between. DNA for the CDR3: TGTGCCTGGAGTGGGTTAGCGGACTCCTACAATGAGCAGTTCTTC. Amino acids: CAWSGLADSYNEQFF.

The rearrangement uses TRBV12-5 and TRBJ2-3; D ambiguous. Germline values: CDR1 LGHNT, CDR2 FRNRAP. V lost 0 bases and J lost 0, with 7 bases in between. The length of the CDR3 is 15 residues. The CDR3 here is CASGLVVQSTDTQYF. DNA of the CDR3: TGTGCTAGTGGTTTGGTAGTCCAGAGCACAGATACGCAGTATTTT.

The chain couples TRBV5-1 to TRBJ1-2, with 9 bases fitting TRBD1. Germline V lookup: CDR1 SGHRS, CDR2 YFSETQ. This CDR3 contains 16 residues. V lost 7 bases, J lost 7 bases, and 17 bases stayed unmatched. This CDR3 is CASSAGQGFRPGGYTF. The CDR3, as DNA: TGCGCCAGCTCCGCGGGACAGGGATTCCGACCGGGTGGCTACACCTTC.

This sequence joins TRBV27 and TRBJ2-6, with D possibly matching TRBD2 (5 bases). CDR3 size: 15 residues. The V gene lost 4 bases and the J gene lost 0 bases, with 7 bases spanning the gap. Germline lookup yields CDR1 MNHEY and CDR2 SMNVEV (reference sequence). The CDR3 sequence: CASSWRVSGANVLTF. DNA of the CDR3: TGTGCCAGCAGTTGGCGGGTCTCTGGGGCCAACGTCCTGACTTTC. The full variable domain, completed using reference TRBV27 and TRBJ2-6, is EAQVTQNPRYLITVTGKKLTVTCSQNMNHEYMSWYRQDPGLGLRQIYYSMNVEVTDKGDVPEGYKVSRKEKRNFPLILESPSPNQTSLYFCASSWRVSGANVLTFGAGSRLTVL.

This clone appeared a single time. This chain connects TRBV5-1 to TRBJ2-7; 11 bases line up with TRBD1. Germline CDR1 SGHRS, CDR2 YFSETQ. CDR3 length: 15 residues. Trimming took 3 bases from V and 3 from J; bases not matched to a gene: 5. The CDR3 bases are TGCGCCAGCAGCTGGGGAGGGACAGGGGGCTACGAGCAGTACTTC. Translation: CASSWGGTGGYEQYF.

A note on this clone: At the DNA level, this CDR3 is encoded by other sequences in the same sample as well. This chain uses TRBV28 with TRBJ1-2; tentative D call: TRBD1 (5 bases). This CDR3 comprises 12 residues. Per germline, CDR1 MDHEN and CDR2 SYDVKM. V gave up 7 bases and J gave up 2 bases, with 8 bases separating them. CDR3 DNA: TGTGCCAGCACAGGGTCCAACTATGGCTACACCTTC. This gives the protein CASTGSNYGYTF.

The chain links TRBV7-2 to TRBJ1-4; TRBD1 might be the D (5 bases). The V gene lost 5 bases and the J gene lost 7 bases, with 14 bases spanning the gap. This CDR3 region has 14 residues. The V gene's germline CDR1 is SGHTA and CDR2 FQGNSA. The CDR3: CASSLELRGEKLFF. The DNA of the CDR3 is TGTGCCAGCAGCCTTGAACTAAGGGGTGAAAAACTGTTTTTT.

The gene calls are TRBV11-1 and TRBJ2-1; 7 bases align to TRBD1. V shed 5 bases, J shed 4 bases, and the junction held 8 bases outside the gene matches. The CDR3 is 15 amino acids. Germline CDR1 and CDR2: SGHAT and FQDESV (reference sequence). The CDR3 spells CASSTRDREYNEQFF. CDR3 sequence (DNA): TGTGCCAGCAGCACCCGGGACAGAGAATACAATGAGCAGTTCTTC.

This clone was seen a handful of times. The rearrangement uses TRBV2 and TRBJ2-1; D is uncertain. Germline V gene sequence: CDR1 SNHLY, CDR2 FYNNEI. V was shortened by 3 bases and J by 6 bases, with 12 bases between the two germline ends. The CDR3 covers 14 residues. CDR3 nucleotide sequence: TGTGCCAGCAGTGATGGGCTCGCCCTCAATGAGCAGTTCTTC. Amino acid sequence: CASSDGLALNEQFF.